What follows are 13 T cell receptor beta chains derived from one specimen sequenced in a study of blood T cell repertoires in COVID-19. TCRdb's table, derived via immunoSEQ multiplex PCR, lists solely in-frame clones and lacks some. This table has 140,000 to 150,000 clones, over 70% appearing once. Sequencing was done on a sample of PBMCs or T cells enriched from blood (not recorded which). These receptors were obtained from a man aged 55-75 years who had recovered from COVID-19.

This chain links TRBV7-8 with TRBJ2-3; 7 nucleotides align to TRBD1. Germline V lookup: CDR1 SGHVS, CDR2 FQNEAQ. The CDR3 contains 15 residues. Trimming cost V 7 bases and J 2 bases; bases outside gene matches: 9. The CDR3 region is CASTPWDRSTDTQYF. The CDR3 nucleotides read TGTGCCAGCACACCGTGGGACAGATCCACAGATACGCAGTATTTT.

In this sample, this clone turned up once. V and J are TRBV7-9 and TRBJ2-1, with a weak D call TRBD2 (6 bases). V was pared by 9 bases and J by 9 bases, with 18 bases between. CDR1 and CDR2 (germline): SEHNR, FQNEAQ (reference sequence). The length of the CDR3 is 13 residues. CDR3 in amino acids: CASSGGITAEQFF. CDR3 coding DNA: TGTGCCAGTAGCGGCGGGATCACGGCTGAGCAGTTCTTC. Full variable domain (rest looked up from reference TRBV7-9 and TRBJ2-1): DTGVSQNPRHKITKRGQNVTFRCDPISEHNRLYWYRQTLGQGPEFLTYFQNEAQLEKSRLLSDRFSAERPKGSFSTLEIQRTEQGDSAMYLCASSGGITAEQFFGPGTRLTVL.

The gene calls are TRBV7-6 and TRBJ2-3; TRBD2 matches 9 bases. The V and J ends lost 4 bases and 2 bases, in that order; junction bases with no gene match: 4. The CDR3 loop spans 15 amino acids. The germline CDR1 and CDR2 sequences are SGHVS and FNYEAQ. In nucleotides, the CDR3 is TGTGCCAGCAGCTATACTAGCGGGTTCACAGATACGCAGTATTTT. Translation gives CASSYTSGFTDTQYF. Based on the CDR3 plus reference TRBV7-6 and TRBJ2-3, the full variable domain is GAGVSQSPRYKVTKRGQDVALRCDPISGHVSLYWYRQALGQGPEFLTYFNYEAQQDKSGLPNDRFSAERPEGSISTLTIQRTEQRDSAMYRCASSYTSGFTDTQYFGPGTRLTVL.

J is TRBJ2-7 and V is TRBV29-1; tentative D call: TRBD2 (5 bases). This CDR3 has 11 residues. The ends were cut back, 6 bases at V and 4 bases at J, with 10 bases in the middle. Germline CDR1 and CDR2: SQVTM and ANQGSEA. Here the CDR3 reads CSVRSGYEQYF. The DNA for the CDR3 is TGCAGCGTCCGAAGCGGATACGAGCAGTACTTC.

The rearrangement uses TRBV19 and TRBJ1-5; D is undetermined. Germline lookup yields CDR1 LNHDA and CDR2 SQIVND (reference sequence). Trimming removed 6 bases at V and 6 bases at J, with 12 bases between. The CDR3 runs to 13 residues. In nucleotides, the CDR3 is TGTGCCAGTAGAACCAGCGGAGGTCAGCCCCAGCATTTT. Its translation: CASRTSGGQPQHF.

The chain couples TRBV19 to TRBJ2-4; D uncertain. The V end lost 10 bases, the J end lost 1 base, and 17 bases lay between the germline ends. The CDR3 spans 15 residues. Germline CDR1 is LNHDA and CDR2 is SQIVND (reference sequence). The CDR3 DNA reads as TGTGCCACTAAACAACAGTCGGCGGCCAAAAACATTCAGTACTTC. Translation gives CATKQQSAAKNIQYF.

The chain couples TRBV5-1 to TRBJ2-3; 13 nucleotides agree with TRBD2. This CDR3 contains 16 residues. Germline assignment: CDR1 SGHRS and CDR2 YFSETQ. V lost 0 bases to trimming and J lost 6 bases; unmatched junction nucleotides: 4. CDR3 sequence reads: CASSLGTSGGDDTQYF. CDR3 bases: TGCGCCAGCAGCTTGGGTACTAGCGGGGGGGATGATACGCAGTATTTT.

J is TRBJ2-7 and V is TRBV20-1; weak D call: TRBD2 (5 bases). This CDR3 is built from 10 residues. Trimming took off 7 bases at V and 7 bases at J, with 11 bases between the two ends. Germline CDR1 reads DFQATT; CDR2 reads SNEGSKA (reference sequence). The CDR3, as DNA: TGCAGTGTAGCACCGGGGGAGCAGTACTTC. Translation gives CSVAPGEQYF.

This chain joins TRBV2 and TRBJ1-5; 8 nucleotides agree with TRBD1. Per germline, CDR1 SNHLY and CDR2 FYNNEI. The CDR3 extends over 15 amino acids. V was clipped by 7 bases and J by 0 bases; unmatched bases: 5. The CDR3: CASNTGGYSNQPQHF. The CDR3 DNA sequence: TGTGCCAGCAACACAGGGGGGTATAGCAATCAGCCCCAGCATTTT.

V usage is TRBV7-8 and J usage is TRBJ2-3; D gene ambiguous. V was pared by 1 base and J by 2 bases, with 10 bases between. The CDR3 is 15 residues long. Germline CDR1 is SGHVS and CDR2 is FQNEAQ. The DNA of the CDR3 is TGTGCCAGCAGCTTAGGGCTCTCTGACACAGATACGCAGTATTTT. Residues: CASSLGLSDTDTQYF.

The count of this clone is one. Other DNA sequences from this sample encode an identical CDR3 as well. This chain connects TRBV5-1 to TRBJ2-3; D is unresolved. V was clipped by 0 bases and J by 2 bases, with 10 bases between them. CDR1 and CDR2 (germline): SGHRS, YFSETQ. There are 15 residues in the CDR3. In DNA form, the CDR3 reads TGCGCCAGCAGCTTGGACAGAGCTTCCACAGATACGCAGTATTTT. Translating gives CASSLDRASTDTQYF.

The rearrangement joins TRBV18 to TRBJ1-5, with 7 bases fitting TRBD1. This CDR3 has 14 residues. J lost 5 bases, V lost 3 bases, and 4 bases had no gene match. Germline CDR1 reads KGHSH; CDR2 reads LQKENI. CDR3 loop: CASSPDRVDQPQHF. CDR3 DNA sequence: TGTGCCAGCTCACCTGACAGGGTGGATCAGCCCCAGCATTTT.

The rearrangement uses TRBV11-2 and TRBJ2-7, with TRBD1 matching 7 bases. CDR3 length equals 14 residues. The ends lost 5 bases at V and 3 bases at J; junction bases unmatched: 7. CDR1 SGHAT and CDR2 FQNNGV come from the germline V gene. The CDR3 is CASSQLQGYYEQYF. The CDR3 DNA is TGTGCCAGCAGCCAACTACAGGGGTACTACGAGCAGTACTTC.